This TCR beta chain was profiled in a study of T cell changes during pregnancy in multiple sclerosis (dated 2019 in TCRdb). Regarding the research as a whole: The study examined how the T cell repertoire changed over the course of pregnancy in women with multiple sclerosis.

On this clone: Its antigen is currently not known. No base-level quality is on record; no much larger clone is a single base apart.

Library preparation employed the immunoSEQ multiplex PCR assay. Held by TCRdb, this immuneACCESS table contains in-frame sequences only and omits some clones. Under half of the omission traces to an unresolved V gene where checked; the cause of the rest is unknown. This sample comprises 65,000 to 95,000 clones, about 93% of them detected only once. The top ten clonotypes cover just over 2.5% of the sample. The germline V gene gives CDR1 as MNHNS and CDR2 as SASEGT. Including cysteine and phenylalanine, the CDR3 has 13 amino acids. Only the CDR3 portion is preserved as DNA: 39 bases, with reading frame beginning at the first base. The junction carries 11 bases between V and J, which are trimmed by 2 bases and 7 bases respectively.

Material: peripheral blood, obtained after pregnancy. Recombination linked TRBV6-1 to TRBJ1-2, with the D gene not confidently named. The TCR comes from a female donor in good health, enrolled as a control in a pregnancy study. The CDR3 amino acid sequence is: CASSEISEAGYTF. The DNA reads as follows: TGTGCCAGCAGTGAAATCTCGGAGGCTGGCTACACCTTC.